These T cell receptor beta chains were read from a single sample in a study of blood T cell repertoires in COVID-19. Only in-frame clones appear in the TCRdb table, and some are missing; sequencing was by immunoSEQ multiplex PCR. This sample has around 50,000 clones, with approximately 88% found just once. The sequencing sample was made of peripheral blood. The receptors stem from a human donor in a cohort sampled during active COVID-19. The conserved cysteine and the conserved F or W are not part of the CDR3 here. D genes are given only for firm matches.

D	length	V	J	CDR3
.	12	TRBV4-3	TRBJ1-2	ASSKGIGDYGYT
.	9	TRBV20-1	TRBJ1-1	SASSRVGAF
.	12	TRBV7-6	TRBJ2-7	ASSLSRVRYEQY
TRBD2	15	TRBV7-9	TRBJ2-3	ASSLMIVAGGSDTQY
.	14	TRBV9	TRBJ2-1	ASSVEGGGSYNEQF
.	11	TRBV7-9	TRBJ2-5	AGSGATQETQY
.	9	TRBV19	TRBJ1-2	ASSITGGYT
.	13	TRBV21-1	TRBJ1-5	ASSPRDTSNQPQH
TRBD2	9	TRBV19	TRBJ2-1	ASAGGDEQF
TRBD1	12	TRBV5-4	TRBJ1-1	ASSLLQGSTEAF
.	9	TRBV6-4	TRBJ1-2	AGGGDYGYT
TRBD2	14	TRBV11-2	TRBJ2-2	ASSSGLAGGNGELF
.	14	TRBV5-5	TRBJ1-3	ASSRRQFSSGNTIY
.	12	TRBV19	TRBJ1-5	ASSPSVGNQPQH
.	14	TRBV7-2	TRBJ1-1	ASSLRGNYMNTEAF
.	12	TRBV5-1	TRBJ2-2	ASSLLANTGELF
.	14	TRBV9	TRBJ2-3	ASSVAGGSGTDTQY
.	12	TRBV5-5	TRBJ1-2	ASSLDADNYGYT
.	10	TRBV18	TRBJ2-7	ASSPQYHEQY
.	12	TRBV6-5	TRBJ2-1	ASSPGLNYNEQF
TRBD2	15	TRBV4-2	TRBJ2-1	ASSQDRGTSGYNEQF
TRBD2	16	TRBV18	TRBJ2-3	ASSFGTSGITSTDTQY
.	12	TRBV6-6	TRBJ1-5	ASSPTAGNQPQH
.	12	TRBV5-1	TRBJ1-6	ASSLQGIGSPLH
.	13	TRBV5-1	TRBJ2-2	ASSLDVSRTGELF
TRBD1	14	TRBV7-6	TRBJ2-2	ASSLTQGEAPGELF
.	12	TRBV11-2	TRBJ2-2	ASSFSRAAGELF
.	14	TRBV6-2/TRBV6-3	TRBJ1-2	ASSYRGAYPLYGYT
.	15	TRBV5-5	TRBJ2-5	ASSPGGPRGPKETQY
.	12	TRBV7-2	TRBJ2-7	ASSLGAGSYEQY
.	14	TRBV6-5	TRBJ1-4	ASSYRQDSGGEKLF
TRBD1	17	TRBV4-3	TRBJ2-2	ASSQDTPGTGRWVGELF
.	13	TRBV18	TRBJ1-2	ASSPTQEGSGGYT
.	12	TRBV7-6	TRBJ2-2	ASKAVGGTGELF
TRBD1	13	TRBV7-2	TRBJ1-1	ASSLRGGTVGEAF
.	14	TRBV4-1	TRBJ1-3	ASSQGDGGMGNTIY
TRBD1	13	TRBV11-2	TRBJ2-1	ASRLRDRGRNEQF
.	11	TRBV9	TRBJ2-7	ASSVVGDGEQY
TRBD2	15	TRBV6-2/TRBV6-3	TRBJ2-1	ASSSSQTSGGPNEQF
.	14	TRBV9	TRBJ2-1	ASSAKGASSYNEQF